Listed below are T cell receptor beta chains from one sample, sequenced in a study of identical twins. One entry per CDR3 protein results from TCRdb running MiXCR on the 5' RACE reads. The sample has around 1.7 million distinct CDR3 sequences, around 33% seen once. The specimen sequenced was cord blood. The receptors were gathered from a newborn girl in good health. CDR3s include the opening cysteine and the closing phenylalanine or tryptophan. D genes are given only for firm matches. A row's size may be missing; if present it is once, few, many or a size class.

CDR3aa	CDR3nt	j_gene	d_gene	abundance	v_gene	len
CSARAAPNYGYTF	TGCAGTGCTAGAGCGGCACCTAACTATGGCTACACCTTC	TRBJ1-2	NA	few	TRBV20-1	13
CASSPVRGVVYEQYF	TGTGCCAGCAGCCCCGTCCGGGGGGTGGTCTACGAGCAGTACTTC	TRBJ2-7	TRBD2	NA	TRBV28	15
CASNSEGENNEQFF	TGTGCCAGCAATTCGGAGGGCGAAAACAATGAGCAGTTCTTC	TRBJ2-1	NA	few	TRBV6-5	14
CSANQPGRAYNSPLHF	TGCAGTGCTAACCAGCCGGGACGGGCCTATAATTCACCCCTCCACTTT	TRBJ1-6	NA	NA	TRBV20-1	16
CASSQKTARYLPYKQYF	TGTGCCAGCAGCCAAAAAACAGCTAGGTACCTTCCCTACAAGCAGTACTTC	TRBJ2-7	NA	NA	TRBV14	17
CSAPPQGHLTDTQYF	TGCAGTGCTCCCCCCCAGGGACACCTCACAGATACGCAGTATTTT	TRBJ2-3	NA	few	TRBV20-1	15
CASSPGQGNHGYTF	TGTGCCAGCAGCCCCGGACAGGGGAACCATGGCTACACCTTC	TRBJ1-2	TRBD1	NA	TRBV7-6	14
CASSHRPSDSYEQYF	TGTGCCAGCAGTCACCGGCCTAGCGACTCCTACGAGCAGTACTTC	TRBJ2-7	NA	NA	TRBV4-2	15
CAGSLGWEKEKLFF	TGTGCCGGCAGTTTAGGGTGGGAGAAAGAAAAACTGTTTTTT	TRBJ1-4	NA	once	TRBV12-3/TRBV12-4	14
CASELTGSKNIQYF	TGTGCCAGCGAGCTGACAGGGTCCAAAAACATTCAGTACTTC	TRBJ2-4	TRBD1	few	TRBV2	14
CASSEGITATYEQYF	TGTGCCAGCAGTGAAGGTATCACTGCCACCTACGAGCAGTACTTC	TRBJ2-7	NA	many	TRBV2	15
CASSQALAGTYEQYF	TGTGCCAGCAGCCAAGCTCTAGCGGGGACCTACGAGCAGTACTTC	TRBJ2-7	TRBD2	few	TRBV3-1	15
CASSNYPPQGADCDYTF	TGTGCCAGCAGCAATTATCCCCCGCAGGGGGCGGATTGTGACTACACCTTC	TRBJ1-2	NA	NA	TRBV21-1	17
CASTLGRLNYGYTF	TGTGCCAGCACCCTGGGACGCCTTAACTATGGCTACACCTTC	TRBJ1-2	NA	NA	TRBV9	14
CASSWKGALRPGYTF	TGTGCCAGCAGCTGGAAGGGGGCGCTTCGCCCTGGCTACACCTTC	TRBJ1-2	TRBD1	few	TRBV5-4	15
CASTSDRSYSSYNSPLHF	TGTGCCAGCACCTCGGACCGATCTTACAGCTCCTATAATTCACCCCTCCACTTT	TRBJ1-6	NA	few	TRBV7-8	18
CASSPDRYQPQHF	TGTGCCAGCTCGCCCGACAGATATCAGCCCCAGCATTTT	TRBJ1-5	NA	NA	TRBV18	13
CASSLSVGQGRTDTQYF	TGCGCCAGCAGCTTGTCTGTGGGACAGGGGCGAACAGATACGCAGTATTTT	TRBJ2-3	TRBD1	NA	TRBV5-1	17
CASSRYYIGYNEQFF	TGTGCCAGCAGCCGGTACTATATAGGGTACAATGAGCAGTTCTTC	TRBJ2-1	NA	few	TRBV7-2	15
CSATGQTAETQYF	TGCAGTGCTACGGGACAGACCGCGGAGACCCAGTACTTC	TRBJ2-5	TRBD1	NA	TRBV20-1	13
CSARDRTYPGDNEQFF	TGCAGTGCTAGAGATAGGACCTACCCTGGAGACAATGAGCAGTTCTTC	TRBJ2-1	NA	NA	TRBV20-1	16
CASSVVGGLNRYSYNEQFF	TGTGCCAGCAGCGTAGTAGGGGGACTAAACCGTTACTCCTACAATGAGCAGTTCTTC	TRBJ2-1	NA	NA	TRBV9	19
CSAGWGAHNEQFF	TGCAGTGCCGGGTGGGGGGCGCACAATGAGCAGTTCTTC	TRBJ2-1	NA	NA	TRBV20-1	13
CASSLFQPGLISYEQYF	TGTGCCAGCAGTTTATTTCAGCCAGGACTGATCTCCTACGAGCAGTACTTC	TRBJ2-7	NA	NA	TRBV28	17
CASSPPYYNEQFF	TGTGCCAGCAGTCCCCCGTACTACAATGAGCAGTTCTTC	TRBJ2-1	NA	few	TRBV28	13
CASSQAPLRVGNEQYF	TGTGCCAGCAGCCAAGCCCCGCTCAGGGTAGGCAATGAGCAGTACTTC	TRBJ2-7	NA	NA	TRBV14	16
CASSQTGRNGYTF	TGTGCCAGCAGTCAAACAGGGAGAAATGGCTACACCTTC	TRBJ1-2	NA	NA	TRBV6-1	13
CASRSSDSWINQPQHF	TGTGCCAGCAGGTCTTCCGACAGTTGGATTAATCAGCCCCAGCATTTT	TRBJ1-5	NA	NA	TRBV6-6	16